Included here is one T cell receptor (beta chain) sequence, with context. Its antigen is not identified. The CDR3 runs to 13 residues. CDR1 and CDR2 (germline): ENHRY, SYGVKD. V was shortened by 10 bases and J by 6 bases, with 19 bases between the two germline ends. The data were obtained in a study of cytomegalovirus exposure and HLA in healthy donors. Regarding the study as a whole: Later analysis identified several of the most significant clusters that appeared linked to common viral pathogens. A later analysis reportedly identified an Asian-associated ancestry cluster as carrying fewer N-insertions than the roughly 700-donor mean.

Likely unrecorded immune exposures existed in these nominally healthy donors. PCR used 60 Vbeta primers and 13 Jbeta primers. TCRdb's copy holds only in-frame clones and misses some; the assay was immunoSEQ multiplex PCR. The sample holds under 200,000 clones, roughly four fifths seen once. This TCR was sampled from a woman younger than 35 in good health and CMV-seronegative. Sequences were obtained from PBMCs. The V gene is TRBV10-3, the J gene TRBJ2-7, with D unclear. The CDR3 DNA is TGTGCCACGGTGAACGAGGAATTGGGCGAGCAGTACTTC. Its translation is CATVNEELGEQYF.